This T cell receptor beta chain was recorded in a study of cytomegalovirus exposure and HLA in healthy donors. Study outcomes and limitations: It was confirmed in vitro that three of the CMV-associated chains were specific for CMV antigens. According to a subsequent analysis, TCR clusters identified in the first cohort showed a tendency to co-occur across the 100 to 150 validation repertoires.

The method was immunoSEQ multiplex PCR; TCRdb's version includes in-frame clones alone and lacks a portion of them. The sample holds approximately 150,000 clones, 85% to 90% seen once. In the case of this clone: Its specificity is unknown.

This CDR3 region has 15 residues. Germline CDR1 and CDR2: KGHSH and LQKENI. V shed 1 base and J shed 2 bases, with 12 bases lying between them. From the roughly 110-subject validation cohort, which was separate from the roughly 680-subject first cohort, the donors were drawn. J is TRBJ2-7 and V is TRBV18, with a tentative D call TRBD1 (5 bases). The sequence was obtained from a young man in good health and CMV-seropositive. Sequenced sample: PBMCs. CDR3 coding DNA: TGTGCCAGCTCACCACTAACGGCCAGGGCCTACGAGCAGTACTTC. This encodes CASSPLTARAYEQYF.